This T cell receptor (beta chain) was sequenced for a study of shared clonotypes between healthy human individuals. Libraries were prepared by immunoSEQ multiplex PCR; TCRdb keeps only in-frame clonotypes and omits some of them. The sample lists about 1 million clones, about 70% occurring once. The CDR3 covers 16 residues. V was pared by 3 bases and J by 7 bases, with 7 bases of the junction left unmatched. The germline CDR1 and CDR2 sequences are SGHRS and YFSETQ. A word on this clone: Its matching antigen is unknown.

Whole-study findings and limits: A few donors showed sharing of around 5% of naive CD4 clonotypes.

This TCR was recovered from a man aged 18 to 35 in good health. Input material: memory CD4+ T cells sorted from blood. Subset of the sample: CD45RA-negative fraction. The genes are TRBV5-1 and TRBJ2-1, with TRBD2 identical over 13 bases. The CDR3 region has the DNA TGCGCCAGCAGCTCCCTGACTAGCGGGGGGTGGAATGAGCAGTTCTTC. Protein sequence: CASSSLTSGGWNEQFF.